These T cell receptor beta chains were read from a single sample in a study of a mutant IDH1 vaccine in newly diagnosed glioma. Measured with immunoSEQ multiplex PCR; TCRdb has only the in-frame clones, and not every one. The table shows 20,000 to 25,000 clones, with around 80% occurring only once. The antigens for these receptors are not known. This specimen consisted of PBMCs, obtained from a glioma patient whose treatment included an IDH1 peptide vaccine. These receptors were taken from a man aged 30 to 45 with glioma. Both conserved end residues are part of each CDR3. The D gene is left open where the match is weak. Rows may omit the clone size; those that give it use once, few, many or a size class.

clone_size d_call j_call v_call cdr3_nt cdr3_aa
NA NA TRBJ1-5 TRBV5-6 TGTGCCAGCAGCTTCAGTCCCGGGGGGAATCAGCCCCAGCATTTT CASSFSPGGNQPQHF
NA NA TRBJ2-7 TRBV29-1 TGCAGCGTTGAAGGCTTTGGCAGGGGTAACTCCTACGAGCAGTACTTC CSVEGFGRGNSYEQYF
NA NA TRBJ1-2 TRBV5-6 TGTGCCAGCAGCTCCTCCATAGGAAGGATGAACTATGGCTACACCTTC CASSSSIGRMNYGYTF
NA TRBD1 TRBJ2-1 TRBV30 TGTGCCTGGAGCTCAGGGACAGGGACGAATGAGCAGTTCTTC CAWSSGTGTNEQFF
few TRBD1 TRBJ1-1 TRBV7-9 TGTGCCAGCAGCTTTTGGGACAGGGGCACTGAAGCTTTCTTT CASSFWDRGTEAFF
NA NA TRBJ1-2 TRBV5-6 TGTGCCAGCAGCCTGACTGAGCCCTATGGCTACACCTTC CASSLTEPYGYTF
few NA TRBJ2-1 TRBV20-1 TGCAGTGCTAGCGGCGACAATGAGCAGTTCTTC CSASGDNEQFF
medium-sized TRBD1 TRBJ1-1 TRBV16 TGTGCCAGCAGCCGACAGGGTTGGGACACTGAAGCTTTCTTT CASSRQGWDTEAFF
NA TRBD2 TRBJ2-5 TRBV12-5 TGTGCTAGTGCGTTAGCGGGAGAGGAGACCCAGTACTTC CASALAGEETQYF
NA TRBD1 TRBJ2-7 TRBV18 TGTGCCAGCTCACCCCAGACAGGGGAATCCTACGAGCAGTACTTC CASSPQTGESYEQYF
NA NA TRBJ2-1 TRBV25-1 TGTGCCAGCAGTGACCCAAGGGGGGGATCGGATGAGCAGTTCTTC CASSDPRGGSDEQFF
NA NA TRBJ2-1 TRBV6-4 TGTGCCAGCAGTGCTTCCCTAGGAGGGGGTGAGCAGTTCTTC CASSASLGGGEQFF
once TRBD1 TRBJ1-2 TRBV5-1 TGCGCCAGCAGCCGCGGGACAGGGGGCGATGGCTACACCTTC CASSRGTGGDGYTF
NA TRBD2 TRBJ2-7 TRBV15 TGTGCCACCAGCAGAAATCCGGGACTAGCGGGCGACGAGCAGTACTTC CATSRNPGLAGDEQYF
NA TRBD1 TRBJ1-5 TRBV27 TGTGCCAGCAGGACAGGGTTCGGCAATCAGCCCCAGCATTTT CASRTGFGNQPQHF
NA TRBD2 TRBJ2-5 TRBV4-1 TGCGCCAGCAGCCATATCCGCGGGAGGGCCAAGGAGACCCAGTACTTC CASSHIRGRAKETQYF
few NA TRBJ1-5 TRBV4-1 TGCGCCAGCAGCCAAGATCAACGGTTTAGCGGCAATCAGCCCCAGCATTTT CASSQDQRFSGNQPQHF
NA TRBD1 TRBJ2-2 TRBV5-4 TGTGCCAGCAGCAGGTCGGGGACAGGTCGAACCGGGGAGCTGTTTTTT CASSRSGTGRTGELFF
few NA TRBJ2-7 TRBV7-2 TGTGCCAGCAGCTTAGGGGGTAGTAACGAGCAGTACTTC CASSLGGSNEQYF
NA NA TRBJ2-3 TRBV6-1 TGTGCCAGCAGCTTCCTAGCTGGTCCAGATACGCAGTATTTT CASSFLAGPDTQYF
NA NA TRBJ1-3 TRBV5-1 TGCGCCAGCAGCCCGGGACTCAGTTCCCCAGGGGACACCATATATTTT CASSPGLSSPGDTIYF
NA NA TRBJ2-1 TRBV6-4 TGTGCCAGCAGCCCGCGGGCCTACAATGAGCAGTTCTTC CASSPRAYNEQFF
NA TRBD2 TRBJ2-3 TRBV7-2 TGTGCCAGCAGCCGACTAGCGGGGGGGAGCGCGCAGTATTTT CASSRLAGGSAQYF